Each of the 14 T cell receptor beta chains below was sequenced from the same sample in a study of blood T cell repertoires in COVID-19. The protocol was immunoSEQ multiplex PCR, while the TCRdb copy is restricted to in-frame clones and leaves out a portion. The sample yields more than 85,000 clones, 80% to 90% seen once. Sequencing was carried out using peripheral blood. Source of these receptors: a human donor in a cohort sampled during active COVID-19.

The chain links TRBV29-1 to TRBJ1-2; D is ambiguous. The CDR3 totals 10 residues. V was cut by 4 bases and J by 8 bases, with 8 bases left in between. The germline CDR1 and CDR2 sequences are SQVTM and ANQGSEA. CDR3 protein: CSVASRGYTF. Here the CDR3 DNA reads TGCAGCGTTGCCTCGCGGGGCTACACCTTC.

The chain employs TRBV6-4 and TRBJ1-5, with D possibly matching TRBD1 (5 bases). V shed 2 bases and J shed 6 bases, with 17 bases lying between them. CDR3 length equals 16 residues. The V gene's germline CDR1 is MRHNA and CDR2 SNTAGT. CDR3: CASSDPTRGWGQPQHF. The CDR3, as DNA: TGTGCCAGCAGTGACCCCACCCGGGGGTGGGGTCAGCCCCAGCATTTT.

The chain carries TRBV12-5 and TRBJ2-7; the D is unclear. V lost 6 bases, J lost 0 bases, and 15 bases lay in between. The CDR3 is made up of 15 amino acids. Germline V gene sequence: CDR1 LGHNT, CDR2 FRNRAP. The DNA of the CDR3 is TGTGCTAGTGGCTCCCCGTCTTACATCTCCTACGAGCAGTACTTC. Amino acids: CASGSPSYISYEQYF.

This CDR3 reads CASRAEGGGTEAFF. In nucleotides, the CDR3 is TGCGCCAGCCGGGCGGAGGGCGGTGGAACTGAAGCTTTCTTT. The chain recombines TRBV5-1 with TRBJ1-1; no firm D call. V was trimmed by 7 bases and J by 5 bases, leaving 18 bases between them. Germline loops: CDR1 SGHRS, CDR2 YFSETQ. The CDR3 has 14 amino acids. Full variable domain (missing parts from reference TRBV5-1 and TRBJ1-1): KAGVTQTPRYLIKTRGQQVTLSCSPISGHRSVSWYQQTPGQGLQFLFEYFSETQRNKGNFPGRFSGRQFSNSRSEMNVSTLELGDSALYLCASRAEGGGTEAFFGQGTRLTVV.

The chain couples TRBV3-1 (or the pseudogene TRBV3-2) to TRBJ1-4, with D hard to call. V lost 0 bases to trimming and J lost 0 bases, with 11 bases between them. Germline CDR1 and CDR2: LGHDT and YNNKEL (reference sequence). This CDR3 spans 17 amino acids. CDR3 in amino acids: CASSQDTQPATNEKLFF. The CDR3 DNA follows: TGTGCCAGCAGCCAAGATACACAGCCCGCAACTAATGAAAAACTGTTTTTT.

This chain connects TRBV18 to TRBJ2-7; D perhaps matches TRBD1 (6 bases). CDR3 size: 14 residues. Germline CDR1 KGHSH, CDR2 LQKENI. V gave up 3 bases and J gave up 8 bases, with 17 bases separating them. The CDR3 region is CASSPRAGEGKQYF. The CDR3 coding sequence is TGTGCCAGCTCACCCAGGGCAGGGGAAGGAAAGCAGTACTTC.

The chain has TRBV23-1 and TRBJ1-2; 7 bases are a match to TRBD1. TRBV23-1 is placed among ORFs of uncertain function. This CDR3 comprises 14 residues. The V gene end was trimmed by 2 bases and the J gene end by 5 bases; junction bases not matched to a gene: 5. CDR3 protein: CASSQQTGVYGYTF. The DNA for the CDR3 is TGCGCCAGCAGTCAACAAACAGGGGTGTATGGCTACACCTTC.

The J gene is TRBJ1-1, the V gene TRBV9, with a tentative D call TRBD1 (6 bases). The CDR3 is 13 amino acids. V was shortened by 10 bases and J by 5 bases, with 18 bases between the two germline ends. The germline gives CDR1 SGDLS, CDR2 YYNGEE. CDR3 coding DNA: TGTGCCTCCGATGGGGGGGCAGGTACTGAAGCTTTCTTT. This codes for CASDGGAGTEAFF.

This clone was counted a few times. This chain connects TRBV4-1 to TRBJ1-6; no clear D. Germline CDR1 and CDR2: MGHRA and YSYEKL. The V end was cut by 2 bases, the J end by 10 bases, with 9 bases between. CDR3 length: 13 residues. The CDR3 reads CASSQLLESPLHF. The CDR3 DNA sequence: TGCGCCAGCAGCCAATTGTTGGAGTCACCCCTCCACTTT.

V gene TRBV7-8 combines with J gene TRBJ1-1, with D unclear. The CDR3 length is 13 residues. The V gene's germline CDR1 is SGHVS and CDR2 FQNEAQ. The V gene lost 4 bases and the J gene lost 7 bases, with 13 bases spanning the gap. CDR3 region: CASSSREKNEAFF. CDR3 in DNA: TGTGCCAGCAGCTCCCGGGAAAAAAATGAAGCTTTCTTT. Full variable domain (missing parts from reference TRBV7-8 and TRBJ1-1): GAGVSQSPRYKVAKRGQDVALRCDPISGHVSLFWYQQALGQGPEFLTYFQNEAQLDKSGLPSDRFFAERPEGSVSTLKIQRTQQEDSAVYLCASSSREKNEAFFGQGTRLTVV.

This chain connects TRBV6-6 to TRBJ2-4; the D gene is possibly TRBD1 (6 bases). Germline loops: CDR1 MNHNY, CDR2 SVGAGI (reference sequence). The CDR3 has 14 amino acids. V gave up 8 bases and J gave up 0 bases, with 11 bases separating them. CDR3: CASEDSSAKNIQYF. Written as DNA, the CDR3 is TGTGCCAGCGAGGACAGCTCAGCCAAAAACATTCAGTACTTC.

J is TRBJ2-3 and V is TRBV18, with a possible D match to TRBD1 (5 bases). The length of the CDR3 is 15 residues. Germline-derived CDR1 and CDR2 are KGHSH and LQKENI. Trimming shortened V by 0 bases and J by 6 bases, and 13 bases separated the two germline ends. The CDR3 loop reads CASSPPSISGDTQYF. The CDR3, as DNA: TGTGCCAGCTCACCACCGTCCATCTCAGGGGATACGCAGTATTTT.

The chain has TRBV10-3 and TRBJ2-7; possible D gene TRBD2, 7 bases. The V end was cut by 4 bases, the J end by 4 bases, with 17 bases between. Germline CDR1 ENHRY, CDR2 SYGVKD. The CDR3 is made up of 15 amino acids. CDR3: CAISAGQGGVYEQYF. The CDR3, as DNA: TGTGCCATCAGTGCCGGTCAAGGGGGGGTATACGAGCAGTACTTC.

The V gene is TRBV11-2, the J gene TRBJ2-7; 8 bases agree with TRBD2. V lost 4 bases and J lost 2; bases outside the gene matches: 13. CDR3 length: 17 amino acids. The germline CDR1 and CDR2 sequences are SGHAT and FQNNGV. The CDR3 here is CASSSLQGRGVPYEQYF. The CDR3 DNA sequence: TGTGCCAGCAGCTCCCTCCAGGGGCGGGGGGTCCCCTACGAGCAGTACTTC. Looking up the rest from reference TRBV11-2 and TRBJ2-7 gives the full variable domain: EAGVAQSPRYKIIEKRQSVAFWCNPISGHATLYWYQQILGQGPKLLIQFQNNGVVDDSQLPKDRFSAERLKGVDSTLKIQPAKLEDSAVYLCASSSLQGRGVPYEQYFGPGTRLTVT.